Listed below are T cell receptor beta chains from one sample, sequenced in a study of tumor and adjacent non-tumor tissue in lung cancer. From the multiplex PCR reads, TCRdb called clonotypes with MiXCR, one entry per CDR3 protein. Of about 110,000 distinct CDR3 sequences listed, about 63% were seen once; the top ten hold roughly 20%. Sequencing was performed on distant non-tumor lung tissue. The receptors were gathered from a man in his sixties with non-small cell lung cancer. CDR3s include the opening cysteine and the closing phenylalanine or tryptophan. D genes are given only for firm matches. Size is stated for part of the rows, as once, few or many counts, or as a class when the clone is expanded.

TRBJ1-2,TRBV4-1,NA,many,CASSQDHPWDYGYTF,TGCGCCAGCAGCCAAGATCACCCTTGGGACTATGGCTACACCTTC
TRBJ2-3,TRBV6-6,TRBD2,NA,CASRSGTSGSVDTQYF,TGTGCAAGCAGATCCGGGACTAGCGGGAGCGTAGATACGCAGTATTTT
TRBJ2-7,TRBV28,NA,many,CASSTSAWEQYF,TGTGCCAGCAGTACCTCCGCATGGGAGCAGTACTTC
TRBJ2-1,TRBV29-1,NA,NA,CSAPDQSGGNEQFF,TGTAGCGCCCCGGATCAGTCCGGGGGCAATGAGCAGTTCTTC
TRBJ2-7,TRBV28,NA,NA,CASSLLAGEQYF,TGTGCCAGCAGCTTATTGGCAGGGGAGCAGTACTTC
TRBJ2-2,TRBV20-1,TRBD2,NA,CSAMKTSGSAGELFF,TGCAGTGCTATGAAGACTAGCGGGAGTGCCGGGGAGCTGTTTTTT
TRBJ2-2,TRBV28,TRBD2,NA,CASLAGGPNTGELFF,TGTGCCAGCCTAGCGGGAGGGCCGAACACCGGGGAGCTGTTTTTT
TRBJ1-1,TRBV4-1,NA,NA,CDSSQVGMNTEAFF,TGCGACAGCAGCCAAGTGGGGATGAACACTGAAGCCTTCTTT
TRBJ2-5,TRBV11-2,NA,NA,CASSLGGLRGTQYF,TGTGCCAGCAGCTTAGGAGGACTCCGGGGGACCCAGTACTTC
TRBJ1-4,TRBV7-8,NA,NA,CTSNLSGGNEKLFF,TGTACCAGCAACTTAAGCGGAGGGAATGAAAAACTGTTTTTT
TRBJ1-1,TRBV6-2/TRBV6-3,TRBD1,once,CVSTKQGTEAFF,TGTGTTAGCACCAAACAGGGGACTGAAGCTTTCTTT
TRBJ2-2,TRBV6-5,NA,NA,CVSSTPGLRTTGELFF,TGTGTCAGCAGTACCCCGGGACTCAGAACAACCGGGGAGCTGTTTTTT
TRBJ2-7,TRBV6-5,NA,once,CASNKQGPHYEQYF,TGTGCCAGCAATAAGCAGGGACCCCACTACGAGCAGTACTTC
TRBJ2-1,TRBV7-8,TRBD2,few,CASSPWTSGSSYNEQFF,TGTGCCAGCAGCCCATGGACTAGCGGGAGCTCCTACAATGAGCAGTTCTTC
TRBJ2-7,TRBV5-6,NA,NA,CASRIGNYEQYF,TGTGCCAGCAGAATTGGAAACTACGAGCAGTACTTC
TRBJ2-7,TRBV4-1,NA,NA,CASNQVGQRYKQYF,TGCGCCAGCAACCAAGTCGGCCAGCGCTACAAGCAGTACTTC
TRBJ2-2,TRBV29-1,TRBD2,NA,CSVYSTSGANTGELFF,TGCAGCGTGTACAGTACTAGCGGAGCGAACACCGGGGAGCTGTTTTTT
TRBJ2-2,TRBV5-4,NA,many,CASSLGGITGELFF,TGTGCCAGCAGCTTAGGGGGAATCACCGGGGAGCTGTTTTTT
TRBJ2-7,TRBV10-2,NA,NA,CASEDSCEQYF,TGCGCCAGCGAGGACAGCTGCGAGCAGTACTTC
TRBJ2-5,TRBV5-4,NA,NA,CASILSGVQETQYF,TGTGCCAGCATCCTATCGGGAGTCCAAGAGACCCAGTACTTC
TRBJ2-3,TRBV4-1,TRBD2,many,CASSQDPTGRGADTQYF,TGCGCCAGCAGCCAAGACCCGACCGGGAGGGGAGCAGATACGCAGTATTTT
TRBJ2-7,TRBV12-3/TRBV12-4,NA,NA,CAGSKTSRRDEQYF,TGTGCCGGCAGTAAAACTAGCAGGAGAGACGAGCAGTACTTC
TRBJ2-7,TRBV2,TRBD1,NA,CASSADRVPGYEQYF,TGTGCCAGCAGCGCAGACAGGGTCCCGGGATACGAGCAGTACTTC
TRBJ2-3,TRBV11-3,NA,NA,CASSLFPGFGTDTQYF,TGTGCCAGCAGCTTATTCCCCGGGTTTGGTACAGATACGCAGTATTTT
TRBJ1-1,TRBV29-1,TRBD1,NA,CSVTLGQYAEAFF,TGTAGCGTAACCTTGGGACAGTACGCTGAAGCTTTCTTT
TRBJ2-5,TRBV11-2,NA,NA,CASSVAVRDLKTQYF,TGTGCCAGCAGCGTAGCGGTACGGGATTTGAAGACCCAGTACTTC
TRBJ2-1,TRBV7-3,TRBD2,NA,CASSLSGRGEEQFF,TGTGCCAGCAGCTTATCGGGGAGGGGAGAGGAGCAGTTCTTC
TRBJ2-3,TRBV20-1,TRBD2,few,CSAPVGTLAGGRTDTQYF,TGCAGTGCCCCAGTTGGGACCCTAGCGGGGGGACGCACAGATACGCAGTATTTT
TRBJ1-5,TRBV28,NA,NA,CASSPLIDNQPQHF,TGTGCCAGCAGCCCTCTAATTGACAATCAGCCCCAGCATTTT
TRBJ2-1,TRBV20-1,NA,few,CSARDPRLRQGGNEQFF,TGCAGTGCTAGAGATCCGCGCTTAAGGCAGGGGGGCAATGAGCAGTTCTTC
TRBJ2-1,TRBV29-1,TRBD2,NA,CSVLRRLAGGPLINEQFF,TGCAGCGTCCTCCGACGACTAGCGGGGGGCCCCCTAATCAATGAACAGTTCTTC
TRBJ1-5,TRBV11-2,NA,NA,CASSLGGRKNQPQHF,TGTGCCAGCAGCTTAGGGGGGAGGAAAAATCAGCCCCAGCATTTT
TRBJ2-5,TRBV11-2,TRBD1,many,CASSLTGTGFSQETQYF,TGTGCCAGCAGCTTAACCGGGACAGGCTTCTCGCAAGAGACCCAGTACTTC
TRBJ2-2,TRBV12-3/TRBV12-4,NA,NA,CASTYVLANTGELFF,TGTGCCAGCACTTACGTCCTAGCGAACACCGGGGAGCTGTTTTTT
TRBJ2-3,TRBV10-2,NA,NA,CANRESTDEQYF,TGCGCCAACAGGGAATCCACAGACGAGCAGTATTTT
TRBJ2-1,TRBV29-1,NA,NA,CSVEGTFRSYNVQFF,TGCAGCGTTGAAGGGACTTTCCGCTCCTACAATGTACAGTTCTTC
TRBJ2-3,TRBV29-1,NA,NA,CSVEDLQQGPANTQYF,TGCAGCGTTGAAGATCTTCAGCAGGGGCCTGCAAATACGCAGTATTTT
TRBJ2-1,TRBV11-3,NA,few,CASSSESRVTHNEQFF,TGTGCCAGCAGCTCCGAATCCCGTGTCACCCACAACGAGCAGTTCTTC
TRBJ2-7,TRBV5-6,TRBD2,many,CASSRARDYQYEQYF,TGTGCCAGCAGCCGGGCCCGGGACTACCAATACGAGCAGTACTTC
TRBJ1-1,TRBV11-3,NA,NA,CASSSPGWGRASTEAFF,TGTGCCAGCAGCTCACCCGGGTGGGGCCGGGCGAGCACTGAAGCTTTCTTT
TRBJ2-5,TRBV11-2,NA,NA,CASSPRARGVGQTQYF,TGTGCCAGCAGCCCCCGTGCTAGGGGGGTGGGGCAGACCCAGTACTTC
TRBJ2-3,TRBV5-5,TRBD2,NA,CASSLGGTSGRADTQYF,TGTGCCAGCAGCTTGGGAGGTACTAGCGGAAGGGCAGATACGCAGTATTTT
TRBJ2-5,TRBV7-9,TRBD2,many,CASSIPGGSGSLSETQYF,TGTGCCAGCAGCATCCCCGGCGGTAGCGGGAGCCTTAGTGAGACCCAGTACTTC
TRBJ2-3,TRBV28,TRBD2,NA,CASFFSGRPSSTDTQYF,TGTGCCAGCTTTTTTAGCGGGAGACCTTCTAGCACAGATACGCAGTATTTT
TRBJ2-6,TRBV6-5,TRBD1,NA,CASGHTENDRASSGANVLTF,TGTGCCAGCGGTCACACTGAGAACGACAGGGCGAGCTCTGGGGCCAACGTCCTGACTTTC
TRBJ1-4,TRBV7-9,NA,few,CASIRAGVRSNEKLFF,TGTGCCAGCATCCGGGCGGGGGTCCGATCAAATGAAAAACTGTTTTTT
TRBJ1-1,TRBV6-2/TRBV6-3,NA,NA,CASSPGALGNTEAFF,TGTGCCAGCAGCCCCGGGGCTCTCGGGAACACTGAAGCTTTCTTT
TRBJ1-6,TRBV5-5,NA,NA,CDSSLNLDTNSSPLHF,TGTGACAGCAGCTTGAATCTGGACACTAATTCCTCACCCCTCCACTTT
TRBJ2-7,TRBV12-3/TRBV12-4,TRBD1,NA,CAISLQGQGRYEQCF,TGTGCCATCAGTTTGCAAGGACAGGGAAGATACGAGCAGTGCTTC
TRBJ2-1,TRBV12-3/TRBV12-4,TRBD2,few,CASSLAGLAGGTEQFF,TGTGCCAGCAGTTTGGCCGGACTAGCGGGAGGCACTGAGCAGTTCTTC
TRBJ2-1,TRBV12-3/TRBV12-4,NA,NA,CASSPRSQSWGEHFF,TGTGCCAGCAGTCCCAGAAGTCAGTCGTGGGGTGAGCATTTCTTC